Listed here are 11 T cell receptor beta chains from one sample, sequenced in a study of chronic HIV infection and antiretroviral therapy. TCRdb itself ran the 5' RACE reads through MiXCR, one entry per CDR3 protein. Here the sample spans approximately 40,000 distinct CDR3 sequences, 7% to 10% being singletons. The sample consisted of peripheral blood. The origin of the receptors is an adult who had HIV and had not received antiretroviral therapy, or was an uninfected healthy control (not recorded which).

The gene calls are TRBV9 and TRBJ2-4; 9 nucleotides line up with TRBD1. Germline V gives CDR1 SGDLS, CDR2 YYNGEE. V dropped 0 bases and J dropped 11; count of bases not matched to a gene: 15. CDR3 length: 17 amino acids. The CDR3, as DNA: TGTGCCAGCAGCGTAGGTACCGGGACAGGGCCCTATGGTGTTCAGTACTTC. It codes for CASSVGTGTGPYGVQYF.

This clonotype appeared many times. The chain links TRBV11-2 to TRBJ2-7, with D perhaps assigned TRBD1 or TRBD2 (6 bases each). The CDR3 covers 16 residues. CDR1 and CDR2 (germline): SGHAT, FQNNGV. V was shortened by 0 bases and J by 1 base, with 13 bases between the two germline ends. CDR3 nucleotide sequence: TGTGCCAGCAGCTTAGAACTGCGGGACAAGTCCTACGAGCAGTACTTC. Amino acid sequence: CASSLELRDKSYEQYF. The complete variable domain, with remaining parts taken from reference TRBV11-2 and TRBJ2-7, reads EAGVAQSPRYKIIEKRQSVAFWCNPISGHATLYWYQQILGQGPKLLIQFQNNGVVDDSQLPKDRFSAERLKGVDSTLKIQPAKLEDSAVYLCASSLELRDKSYEQYFGPGTRLTVT.

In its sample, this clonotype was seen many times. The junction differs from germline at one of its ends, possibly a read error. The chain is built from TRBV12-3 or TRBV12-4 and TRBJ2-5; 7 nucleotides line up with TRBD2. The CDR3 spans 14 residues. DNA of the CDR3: TGTGCCAGCACTTTAGGCGGGAGTCGGGAGACCCAGTACTTC. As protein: CASTLGGSRETQYF.

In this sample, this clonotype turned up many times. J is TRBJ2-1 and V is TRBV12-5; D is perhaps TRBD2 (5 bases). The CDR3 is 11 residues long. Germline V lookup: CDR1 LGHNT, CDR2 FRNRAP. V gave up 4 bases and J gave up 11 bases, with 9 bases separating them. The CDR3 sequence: CASGSERKQFF. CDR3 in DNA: TGTGCTAGTGGTTCCGAGCGGAAGCAGTTCTTC.

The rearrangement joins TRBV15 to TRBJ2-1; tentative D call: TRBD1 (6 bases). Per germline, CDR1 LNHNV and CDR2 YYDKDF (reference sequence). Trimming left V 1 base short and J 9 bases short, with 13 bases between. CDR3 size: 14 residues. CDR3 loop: CATSRVLTGSEQFF. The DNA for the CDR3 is TGTGCCACCAGCAGAGTTCTAACAGGGAGTGAGCAGTTCTTC.

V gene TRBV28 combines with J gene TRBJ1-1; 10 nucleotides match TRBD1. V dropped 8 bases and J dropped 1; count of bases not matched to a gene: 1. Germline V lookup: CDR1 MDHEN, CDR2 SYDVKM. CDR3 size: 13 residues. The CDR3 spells CASRTGGNTEAFF. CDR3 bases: TGTGCCAGCCGGACAGGGGGGAACACTGAAGCTTTCTTT. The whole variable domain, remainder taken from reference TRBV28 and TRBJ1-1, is DVKVTQSSRYLVKRTGEKVFLECVQDMDHENMFWYRQDPGLGLRLIYFSYDVKMKEKGDIPEGYSVSREKKERFSLILESASTNQTSMYLCASRTGGNTEAFFGQGTRLTVV.

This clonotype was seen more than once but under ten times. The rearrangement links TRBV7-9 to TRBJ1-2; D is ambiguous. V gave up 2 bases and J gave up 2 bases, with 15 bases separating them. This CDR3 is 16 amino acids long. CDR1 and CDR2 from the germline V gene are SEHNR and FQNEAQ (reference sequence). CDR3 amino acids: CASSLLFSGQNYGYTF. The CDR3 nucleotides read TGTGCCAGCAGCTTACTTTTCTCCGGGCAGAACTATGGCTACACCTTC.

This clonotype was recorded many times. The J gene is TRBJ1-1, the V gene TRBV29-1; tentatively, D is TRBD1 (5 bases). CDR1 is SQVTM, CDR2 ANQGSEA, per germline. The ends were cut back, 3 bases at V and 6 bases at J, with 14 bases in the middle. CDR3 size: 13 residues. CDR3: CSVDSWDASEAFF. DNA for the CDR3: TGCAGCGTTGATAGTTGGGACGCTTCTGAAGCTTTCTTT.

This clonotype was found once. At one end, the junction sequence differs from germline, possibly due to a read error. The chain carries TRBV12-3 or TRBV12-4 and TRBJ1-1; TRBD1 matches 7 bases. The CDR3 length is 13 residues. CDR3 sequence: CASRMTGSTETFF. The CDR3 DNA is TGTGCCAGCAGAATGACAGGGAGCACTGAAACTTTCTTT.

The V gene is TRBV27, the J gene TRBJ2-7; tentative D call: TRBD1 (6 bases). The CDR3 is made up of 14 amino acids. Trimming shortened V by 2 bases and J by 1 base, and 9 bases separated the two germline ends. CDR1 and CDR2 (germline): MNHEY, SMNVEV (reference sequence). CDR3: CASSLGDTSYEQYF. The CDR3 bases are TGTGCCAGCAGTTTAGGGGACACTTCCTACGAGCAGTACTTC.

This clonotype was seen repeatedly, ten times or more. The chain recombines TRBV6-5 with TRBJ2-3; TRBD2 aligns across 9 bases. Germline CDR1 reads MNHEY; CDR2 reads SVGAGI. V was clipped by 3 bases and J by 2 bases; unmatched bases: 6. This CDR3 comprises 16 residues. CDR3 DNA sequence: TGTGCCAGCAGTTATGACCTAGCGGGGTTCACAGATACGCAGTATTTT. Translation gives CASSYDLAGFTDTQYF.